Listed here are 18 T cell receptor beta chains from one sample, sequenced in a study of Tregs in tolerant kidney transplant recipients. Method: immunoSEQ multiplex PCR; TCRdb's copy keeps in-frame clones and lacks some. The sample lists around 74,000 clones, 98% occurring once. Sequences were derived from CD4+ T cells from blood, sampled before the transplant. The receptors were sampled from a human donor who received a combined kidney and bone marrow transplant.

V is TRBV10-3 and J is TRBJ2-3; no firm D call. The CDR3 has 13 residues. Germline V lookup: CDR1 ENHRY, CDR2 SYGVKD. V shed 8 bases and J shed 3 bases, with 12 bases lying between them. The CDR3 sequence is CAIAYRSTDTQYF. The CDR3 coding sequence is TGTGCCATCGCCTATCGAAGTACAGATACGCAGTATTTT.

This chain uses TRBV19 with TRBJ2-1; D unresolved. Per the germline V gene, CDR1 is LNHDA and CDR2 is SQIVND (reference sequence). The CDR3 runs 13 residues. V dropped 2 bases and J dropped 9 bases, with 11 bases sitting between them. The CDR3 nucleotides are TGTGCCAGTAGTATAAATTGGGCGTCTGAGCAGTTCTTC. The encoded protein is CASSINWASEQFF.

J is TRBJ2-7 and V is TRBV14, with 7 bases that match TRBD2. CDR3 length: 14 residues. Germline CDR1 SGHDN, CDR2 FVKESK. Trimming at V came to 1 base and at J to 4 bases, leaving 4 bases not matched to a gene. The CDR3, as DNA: TGTGCCAGCAGCCAAGTGACGCGGGGGTACGAGCAGTACTTC. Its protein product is CASSQVTRGYEQYF.

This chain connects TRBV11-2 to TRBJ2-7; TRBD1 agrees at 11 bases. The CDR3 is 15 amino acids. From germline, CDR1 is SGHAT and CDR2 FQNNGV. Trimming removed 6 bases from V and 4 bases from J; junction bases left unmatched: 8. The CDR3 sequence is CASSPLGQGAYEQYF. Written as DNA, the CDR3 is TGTGCCAGCAGTCCTCTCGGACAGGGGGCTTACGAGCAGTACTTC.

In DNA, the CDR3 is TGTGCCTGGAGAAGGGACATGAACACTGAAGCTTTCTTT. This translates into CAWRRDMNTEAFF. This chain connects TRBV30 to TRBJ1-1; TRBD1 is a possible D gene (6 bases). The CDR3 sequence is 13 residues long. Trimming removed 3 bases from V and 0 bases from J, with 8 bases in between. CDR1 is GTSNPN, CDR2 SVGIG, per germline (reference sequence).

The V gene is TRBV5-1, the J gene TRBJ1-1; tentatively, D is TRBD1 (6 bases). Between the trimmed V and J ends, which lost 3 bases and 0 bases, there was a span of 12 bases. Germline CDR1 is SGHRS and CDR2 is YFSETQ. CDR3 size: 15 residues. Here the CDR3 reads CASSSGQSLNTEAFF. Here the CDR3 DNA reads TGCGCCAGCAGCTCCGGACAGAGCTTGAACACTGAAGCTTTCTTT.

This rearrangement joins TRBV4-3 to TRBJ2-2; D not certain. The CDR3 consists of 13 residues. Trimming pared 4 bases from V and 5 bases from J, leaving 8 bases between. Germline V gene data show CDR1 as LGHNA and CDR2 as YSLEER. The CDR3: CASSLRLTGELFF. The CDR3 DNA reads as TGCGCCAGCAGCCTTAGATTAACCGGGGAGCTGTTTTTT.

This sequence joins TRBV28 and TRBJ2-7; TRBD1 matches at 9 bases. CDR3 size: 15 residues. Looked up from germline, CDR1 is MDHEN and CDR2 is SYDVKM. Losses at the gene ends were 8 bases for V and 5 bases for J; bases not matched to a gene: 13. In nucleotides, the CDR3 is TGTGCCAGCCAGACACTCGGACAGGGGATCCACGAGCAGTACTTC. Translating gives CASQTLGQGIHEQYF. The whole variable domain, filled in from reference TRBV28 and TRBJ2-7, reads DVKVTQSSRYLVKRTGEKVFLECVQDMDHENMFWYRQDPGLGLRLIYFSYDVKMKEKGDIPEGYSVSREKKERFSLILESASTNQTSMYLCASQTLGQGIHEQYFGPGTRLTVT.

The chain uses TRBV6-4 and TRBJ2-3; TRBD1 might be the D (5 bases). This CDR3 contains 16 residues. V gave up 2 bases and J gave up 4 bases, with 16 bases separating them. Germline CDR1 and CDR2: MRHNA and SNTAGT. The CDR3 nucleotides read TGTGCCAGCAGTGACGGTCATTCAGGGTTTCCAGATACGCAGTATTTT. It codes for CASSDGHSGFPDTQYF.

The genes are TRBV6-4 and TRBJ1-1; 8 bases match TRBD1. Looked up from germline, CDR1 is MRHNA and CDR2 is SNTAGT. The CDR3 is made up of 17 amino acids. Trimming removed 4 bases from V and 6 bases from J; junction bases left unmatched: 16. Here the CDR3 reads CASSGTAGGDYHSEAFF. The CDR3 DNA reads TGTGCCAGCAGTGGAACCGCAGGGGGCGATTATCACTCTGAAGCTTTCTTT.

CDR3 region: CASSQLAGGLGETQYF. The CDR3 DNA follows: TGTGCCAGCAGCCAACTAGCGGGGGGGCTTGGAGAGACCCAGTACTTC. The gene calls are TRBV7-9 and TRBJ2-5, with 13 bases identical to TRBD2. CDR1 and CDR2 from the germline V gene are SEHNR and FQNEAQ (reference sequence). The CDR3 contains 16 residues. Losses at the gene ends were 5 bases for V and 4 bases for J; bases not matched to a gene: 7.

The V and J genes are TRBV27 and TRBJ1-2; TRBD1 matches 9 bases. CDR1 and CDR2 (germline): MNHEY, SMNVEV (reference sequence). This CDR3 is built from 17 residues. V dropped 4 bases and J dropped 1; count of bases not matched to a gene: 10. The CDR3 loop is CASSSSNRGRYNYGYTF. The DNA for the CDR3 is TGTGCCAGCAGTTCCTCCAACAGGGGGCGATATAACTATGGCTACACCTTC.

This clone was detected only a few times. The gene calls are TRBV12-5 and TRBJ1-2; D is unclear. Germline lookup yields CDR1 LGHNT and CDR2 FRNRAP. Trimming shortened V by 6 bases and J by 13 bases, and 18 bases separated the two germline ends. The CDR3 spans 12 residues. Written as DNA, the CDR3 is TGTGCTAGTGGCCGCCCTCTCAGATCGCCCACCTTC. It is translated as CASGRPLRSPTF.

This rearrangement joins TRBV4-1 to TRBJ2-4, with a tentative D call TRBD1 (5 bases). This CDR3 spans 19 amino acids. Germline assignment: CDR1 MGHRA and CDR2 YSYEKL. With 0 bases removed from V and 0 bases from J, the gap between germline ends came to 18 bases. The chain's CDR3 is CASSQDLPNRRVAKNIQYF. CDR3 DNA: TGCGCCAGCAGCCAAGATCTTCCAAATCGCAGGGTAGCCAAAAACATTCAGTACTTC.

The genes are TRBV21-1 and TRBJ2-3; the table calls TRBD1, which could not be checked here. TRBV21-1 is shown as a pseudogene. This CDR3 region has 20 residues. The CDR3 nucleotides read TGTGCCAGCAGCAAAGTGACAGACAGTACCTCTATTATTAGCACAGATACGCAGTATTTT. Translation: CASSKVTDSTSIISTDTQYF.

In nucleotides, the CDR3 is TGCGCCAGCAGCCAGATAACAGGGAACACTGAAGCTTTCTTT. Translated, it gives CASSQITGNTEAFF. V is TRBV5-1 and J is TRBJ1-1; D is perhaps TRBD1 (5 bases). Germline V gene sequence: CDR1 SGHRS, CDR2 YFSETQ. CDR3 length: 14 amino acids. V gave up 4 bases and J gave up 1 base, with 11 bases separating them.

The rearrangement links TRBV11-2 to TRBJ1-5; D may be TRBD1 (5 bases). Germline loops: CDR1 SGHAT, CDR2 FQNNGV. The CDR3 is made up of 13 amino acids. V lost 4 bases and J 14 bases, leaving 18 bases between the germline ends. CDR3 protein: CASSSTRGKIEHF. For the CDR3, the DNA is TGTGCCAGCAGCTCCACTCGGGGGAAGATCGAGCATTTT.

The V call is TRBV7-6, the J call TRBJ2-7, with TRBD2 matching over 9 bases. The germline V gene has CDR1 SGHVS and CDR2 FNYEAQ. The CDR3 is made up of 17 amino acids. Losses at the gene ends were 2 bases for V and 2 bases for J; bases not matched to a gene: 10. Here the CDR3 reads CASSLLESSGATYEQYF. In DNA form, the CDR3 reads TGTGCCAGCAGCTTATTAGAATCTAGCGGGGCGACCTACGAGCAGTACTTC.